Listed below are T cell receptor beta chains from one sample, sequenced in a study of OX40 agonist ivuxolimab in advanced cancers. The repertoire was sequenced with immunoSEQ multiplex PCR; TCRdb's copy has only in-frame clones and lacks some. The sample carries 52,000 or so clones, roughly 84% recorded once. The specimen comprised CD4+ or CD8+ T cells sorted from blood, sampled in a trial of the OX40 agonist ivuxolimab. The receptor source for this set is an adult with an advanced solid tumor such as melanoma, head and neck, liver or kidney cancer. CDR3s include the opening cysteine and the closing phenylalanine or tryptophan. The D gene is left open where the match is weak. A row's size may be missing; if present it is once, few, many or a size class.

size: NA
J: TRBJ2-4
D: NA
V: TRBV2
DNA: TGTGCCAGCAACGAGGCAGGGCCGAGTATAGCCAAAAACATTCAGTACTTC
CDR3: CASNEAGPSIAKNIQYF

size: NA
J: TRBJ1-2
D: NA
V: TRBV2
DNA: TGTGCCAGCAGTTCGAGCAGGGACTATGGCTACACCTTC
CDR3: CASSSSRDYGYTF

size: NA
J: TRBJ2-7
D: TRBD1
V: TRBV6-1
DNA: TGTGCCATAGACAGGGGTTCGGAAGGCGAGCAGTACTTC
CDR3: CAIDRGSEGEQYF

size: NA
J: TRBJ2-5
D: NA
V: TRBV5-1
DNA: TGCGCCAGCAGCTTGGACGGGACAAACCAAGAGACCCAGTACTTC
CDR3: CASSLDGTNQETQYF

size: NA
J: TRBJ2-3
D: TRBD2
V: TRBV15
DNA: TGTGCCACCAGCAGCGGGGGGGGATGGGGCACAGATACGCAGTATTTT
CDR3: CATSSGGGWGTDTQYF

size: once
J: TRBJ2-1
D: NA
V: TRBV29-1
DNA: TGCAGCGTTGTCCCTAGCGATGGTGAGCAGTTCTTC
CDR3: CSVVPSDGEQFF

size: many
J: TRBJ2-1
D: NA
V: TRBV30
DNA: TGTGCCTGGAGTGTACGGGGGAACAATGAGCAGTTCTTC
CDR3: CAWSVRGNNEQFF

size: NA
J: TRBJ2-3
D: NA
V: TRBV10-3
DNA: TGTGCCATCAGTGAAGGGGGGATGGGGCATACGCAGTATTTT
CDR3: CAISEGGMGHTQYF

size: NA
J: TRBJ2-7
D: NA
V: TRBV7-9
DNA: TGTGCCAGCAGCTTTACGAGGGGCGAGCAGTACTTC
CDR3: CASSFTRGEQYF

size: NA
J: TRBJ1-5
D: NA
V: TRBV7-2
DNA: TGTGCCAGCAGCTTAGCAGCTGGTGAAGTACAGCCCCAGCATTTT
CDR3: CASSLAAGEVQPQHF

size: NA
J: TRBJ1-3
D: NA
V: TRBV7-8
DNA: TGTGCCAGCAGCTTATATAACGGAGGAAACACCATATATTTT
CDR3: CASSLYNGGNTIYF

size: NA
J: TRBJ2-1
D: TRBD2
V: TRBV11-2
DNA: TGTGCCAGCAGCCCCAGGAGGGCTAGCGGGAGCCGGAATGAGCAGTTCTTC
CDR3: CASSPRRASGSRNEQFF

size: NA
J: TRBJ2-3
D: TRBD2
V: TRBV19
DNA: TGTGCCAGTAGTATAGACTTACTAGCGGGGGGCACAGATACGCAGTATTTT
CDR3: CASSIDLLAGGTDTQYF

size: once
J: TRBJ1-6
D: NA
V: TRBV11-2
DNA: TGTGCCAGCAGCTTAGGCGACAGTTCGCGACATAATTCACCCCTCCACTTT
CDR3: CASSLGDSSRHNSPLHF

size: NA
J: TRBJ2-3
D: TRBD2
V: TRBV28
DNA: TGTGCCATCCCAGGACGGGGGGCAGATACGCAGTATTTT
CDR3: CAIPGRGADTQYF

size: NA
J: TRBJ2-2
D: NA
V: TRBV5-1
DNA: TGCGCCAGCAGCGTAAGGACTCCCGGGGAGCTGTTTTTT
CDR3: CASSVRTPGELFF

size: NA
J: TRBJ1-6
D: TRBD1
V: TRBV12-5
DNA: TGTGCTAGTGGTTTTATGGGACAGGGGCTTAATTCACCCCTCCACTTT
CDR3: CASGFMGQGLNSPLHF

size: NA
J: TRBJ2-5
D: TRBD2
V: TRBV13
DNA: TGTGCCAGCAGCTTCGGGACTAGCGGGCGGCAAGAGACCCAGTACTTC
CDR3: CASSFGTSGRQETQYF

size: NA
J: TRBJ2-5
D: NA
V: TRBV5-1
DNA: TGCGCCAGCAGCTTCGTGGGGGGTCTCAGTGGGACCCAGTACTTC
CDR3: CASSFVGGLSGTQYF

size: few
J: TRBJ1-6
D: NA
V: TRBV9
DNA: TGTGCCAGCAGCGTAGATGAGGGTATTGATTCACCCCTCCACTTT
CDR3: CASSVDEGIDSPLHF

size: NA
J: TRBJ2-3
D: TRBD2
V: TRBV18
DNA: TGTGTCAGCTCACCTCTGGGAGGGAGAGGCCCAGATACGCAGTATTTT
CDR3: CVSSPLGGRGPDTQYF

size: NA
J: TRBJ2-1
D: TRBD1
V: TRBV12-5
DNA: TGTGCTAGTGGTTTGTGGCCCCAGGGGGCGTCGCCTGAGCAGTTCTTC
CDR3: CASGLWPQGASPEQFF

size: few
J: TRBJ1-4
D: NA
V: TRBV27
DNA: TGTGCCAGCAGTGTTCGACTGGCAACTAATGAAAAACTGTTTTTT
CDR3: CASSVRLATNEKLFF

size: NA
J: TRBJ1-2
D: TRBD1
V: TRBV5-4
DNA: TGTGCCAGCAGCTTGGAGACAGGGTTGGGCTACACCTTC
CDR3: CASSLETGLGYTF

size: NA
J: TRBJ2-7
D: NA
V: TRBV5-1
DNA: TGCGCCAGCCGCGGCCTAGTGGGCTACGAGCAGTACTTC
CDR3: CASRGLVGYEQYF

size: NA
J: TRBJ1-1
D: TRBD1
V: TRBV6-5
DNA: TGTGCCAGCAGTTACACAGGGGGCACTGAAGCTTTCTTT
CDR3: CASSYTGGTEAFF

size: NA
J: TRBJ2-5
D: NA
V: TRBV5-4
DNA: TGTGCCAGCAGCTCGACTGGGGAGACCCAGTACTTC
CDR3: CASSSTGETQYF

size: NA
J: TRBJ1-4
D: NA
V: TRBV11-3
DNA: TGTGCCAGCAGCAGACGACAGAGTAGGGAAAAACTGTTTTTT
CDR3: CASSRRQSREKLFF

size: NA
J: TRBJ2-7
D: NA
V: TRBV6-9
DNA: TGTGCCAGCAGTTACTCGGTCAGGGGAGGTTGGGAGCAGTACTTC
CDR3: CASSYSVRGGWEQYF

size: NA
J: TRBJ1-5
D: NA
V: TRBV19
DNA: TGTGCCAGTAGTATAAGGCAGGGCGGGGGTGCTAATCGGCCCCAGCATTTT
CDR3: CASSIRQGGGANRPQHF

size: NA
J: TRBJ2-7
D: TRBD2
V: TRBV19
DNA: TGTGCCAGTAGTGAAAGCGGGAGAGGCCACGAGCAGTACTTC
CDR3: CASSESGRGHEQYF

size: NA
J: TRBJ1-1
D: NA
V: TRBV5-6
DNA: TGTGCCAGCAGCTTATGGAACAGAAGGACTGAAGCTTTCTTT
CDR3: CASSLWNRRTEAFF

size: NA
J: TRBJ1-4
D: NA
V: TRBV5-6
DNA: TGTGCCAGCAGCTTGGCGGGTAATGAAAAACTGTTTTTT
CDR3: CASSLAGNEKLFF

size: NA
J: TRBJ1-4
D: TRBD1
V: TRBV5-1
DNA: TGCGCCAGCAGCTTGGTGCAGGGGGTTAATGAAAAACTGTTTTTT
CDR3: CASSLVQGVNEKLFF

size: NA
J: TRBJ1-3
D: TRBD1
V: TRBV6-1
DNA: TGTGCCAGCAGGTCTACAGGGGTTTCTGGAAACACCATATATTTT
CDR3: CASRSTGVSGNTIYF

size: NA
J: TRBJ2-1
D: NA
V: TRBV10-3
DNA: TGTGCCATCAGCCTAGGGGGAAGTGAGCAGTTCTTC
CDR3: CAISLGGSEQFF

size: NA
J: TRBJ2-2
D: TRBD1
V: TRBV4-3
DNA: TGCGCCAGCAGCCGCACCCGGACAGGGGCTGTAACCGGGGAGCTGTTTTTT
CDR3: CASSRTRTGAVTGELFF

size: NA
J: TRBJ1-2
D: NA
V: TRBV10-3
DNA: TGTGCCATCAGTGAGTCATCAGTATCCGTTAACTATGGCTACACCTTC
CDR3: CAISESSVSVNYGYTF

size: medium-sized
J: TRBJ1-1
D: NA
V: TRBV28
DNA: TGTGCCAGCAGTGGCATGAACACTGAAGCTTTCTTT
CDR3: CASSGMNTEAFF

size: NA
J: TRBJ2-1
D: TRBD1
V: TRBV6-6
DNA: TGTGCCAGCAAAAGACAGGGGCCCTACAATGAGCAGTTCTTC
CDR3: CASKRQGPYNEQFF

size: NA
J: TRBJ2-3
D: NA
V: TRBV7-9
DNA: TGTGCCAGCAGCCGCGTGAGGGCCGGCACAGATACGCAGTATTTT
CDR3: CASSRVRAGTDTQYF

size: NA
J: TRBJ2-7
D: NA
V: TRBV7-2
DNA: TGTGCCAGCAGCTTATTGGGGTACGAGCAGTACTTC
CDR3: CASSLLGYEQYF

size: NA
J: TRBJ2-7
D: TRBD2
V: TRBV27
DNA: TGTGCCAGCAGTTTAGAAGGGACTAGCGGGAGATACGAGCAGTACTTC
CDR3: CASSLEGTSGRYEQYF

size: once
J: TRBJ2-7
D: NA
V: TRBV7-2
DNA: TGTGCCAGCAGCTTGGGGACGAATTCCTACGAGCAGTACTTC
CDR3: CASSLGTNSYEQYF

size: NA
J: TRBJ2-3
D: NA
V: TRBV7-2
DNA: TGTGCCAGCAGCTTAGCGGCCCCCCAGGGAGGCACAGATACGCAGTATTTT
CDR3: CASSLAAPQGGTDTQYF

size: once
J: TRBJ1-1
D: NA
V: TRBV29-1
DNA: TGCAGCGTAAAAGGGGGAATTTACACTGAAGCTTTCTTT
CDR3: CSVKGGIYTEAFF

size: NA
J: TRBJ1-5
D: TRBD1
V: TRBV19
DNA: TGTGCCAGTAACCCTCGACAGGGTGGTGAACAGCCCCAGCATTTT
CDR3: CASNPRQGGEQPQHF

size: NA
J: TRBJ2-1
D: TRBD2
V: TRBV29-1
DNA: TGCAGCTTTTCGACTAGCGGGAGGACCAATGAGCAGTTCTTC
CDR3: CSFSTSGRTNEQFF